The clone carrying this TCR beta chain was seen a handful of times. Its specificity is not known. The trim removed 5 bases at V and 5 bases at J, leaving 2 bases unmatched. CDR1 is LGHNA, CDR2 YSLEER, per germline. CDR3 length equals 13 residues. This specimen comes from a study of cytomegalovirus exposure and HLA in healthy donors. Overall study results and limits: In a later analysis, the majority of CMV-associated beta chains seemingly showed HLA restriction. In a later analysis, TCR beta V- and J-gene trimming showed a link to a missense DCLRE1C variant. The analysis excluded some indistinguishable V segments, including TRBV6-2 and TRBV6-3.

60 Vbeta and 13 Jbeta primers were used in PCR. The protocol was immunoSEQ multiplex PCR, while the TCRdb copy is restricted to in-frame clones and leaves out a portion. The sample carries more than 95,000 clones, 69% recorded once. The specimen sequenced was PBMCs. The receptor comes from a man aged 30-40 years in good health and CMV-seronegative. V and J are TRBV4-3 and TRBJ2-5, with 10 bases matching TRBD2. The chain's CDR3 is CASSKGLAETQYF. For the CDR3, the DNA is TGCGCCAGCAGCAAGGGACTAGCGGAGACCCAGTACTTC.